This is a list of T cell receptor beta chains from one sample in a study of T cell repertoires in cytomegalovirus infection. TCRdb itself ran the reads through MiXCR, one entry per CDR3 protein. The table shows 350,000 to 550,000 distinct CDR3 sequences, with 31% occurring only once. Sequencing input: PBMCs. These receptors were obtained from a human donor in good health (CMV status not recorded). Some clones in this sample may be carry-over from other donors' samples. Each CDR3 is given with its conserved first and last residue. D genes are given only for firm matches. Only part of the rows carry a size: once, few, many, or a class if the clone is expanded.

v_gene	d_gene	j_gene	abundance	len	CDR3aa	CDR3nt
TRBV25-1	-	TRBJ1-3	-	11	CARSERYTIYF	TGTGCCCGCAGTGAACGGTACACCATATATTTT
TRBV10-2	-	TRBJ2-7	-	11	CASSDGDEQYF	TGCGCCAGCAGTGATGGAGACGAGCAGTACTTC
TRBV7-3	TRBD1	TRBJ1-2	many	15	CASSLQGALSYGYTF	TGTGCCAGCAGTCTCCAGGGGGCCCTGAGCTATGGCTACACCTTC
TRBV7-3	TRBD1	TRBJ2-6	-	15	CASSIGTAGSNVLTF	TGTGCCAGCAGCATAGGGACAGCTGGGTCCAACGTCCTGACTTTC
TRBV15	-	TRBJ1-2	-	15	CATSSRNQINYGYTF	TGTGCCACCAGCAGCCGGAACCAAATTAACTATGGCTACACCTTC
TRBV7-9	-	TRBJ2-3	many	15	CASSLTKATTDTQYF	TGTGCCAGCAGCTTAACAAAAGCGACCACAGATACGCAGTATTTT
TRBV12-3/TRBV12-4	TRBD2	TRBJ2-5	-	16	CASSLVAGGPQETQYF	TGTGCCAGCAGTTTAGTTGCGGGGGGCCCCCAAGAGACCCAGTACTTC
TRBV3-1	-	TRBJ1-1	-	19	CASSQDVPLGAYMNTEAFF	TGTGCCAGCAGCCAAGATGTCCCACTAGGGGCTTATATGAACACTGAAGCTTTCTTT
TRBV19	TRBD1	TRBJ1-4	-	15	CASSDRGSANEKLFF	TGTGCCAGTAGTGACAGGGGGAGTGCTAATGAAAAACTGTTTTTT
TRBV28	-	TRBJ1-2	few	13	CASRRSGVDGYTF	TGTGCCAGCAGACGATCGGGAGTAGATGGCTACACCTTC
TRBV15	TRBD1	TRBJ1-1	many	17	CATSSPGTGGGGTEAFF	TGTGCCACCAGCAGTCCCGGGACAGGGGGCGGGGGCACTGAAGCTTTCTTT
TRBV20-1	TRBD1	TRBJ2-7	-	14	CSASRDSPSYEQYF	TGCAGTGCCAGCCGGGACAGCCCTTCCTACGAGCAGTACTTC
TRBV12-3/TRBV12-4	TRBD1	TRBJ1-5	many	16	CASSIRTGSSVQPQHF	TGTGCCAGCAGTATCAGGACAGGGTCATCTGTTCAGCCCCAGCATTTT
TRBV4-1	-	TRBJ1-1	many	17	CASSQADTPGRSTEAFF	TGCGCCAGCAGCCAAGCGGATACCCCGGGGAGGAGCACTGAAGCTTTCTTT
TRBV7-8	TRBD2	TRBJ2-1	-	17	CATGASGGLSSYNEQFF	TGTGCCACCGGGGCTAGCGGGGGGCTCAGCTCCTACAATGAGCAGTTCTTC
TRBV6-1	TRBD2	TRBJ2-1	-	15	CASKFYSGDYNEQFF	TGTGCCAGCAAATTCTACAGCGGGGATTACAATGAGCAGTTCTTC
TRBV2	TRBD1	TRBJ1-1	-	14	CASRLGQGNTEAFF	TGTGCCAGCAGATTGGGACAGGGGAACACTGAAGCTTTCTTT
TRBV7-3	-	TRBJ2-3	few	13	CASRDPNTDTQYF	TGTGCCAGTAGGGACCCCAACACAGATACGCAGTATTTT
TRBV20-1	-	TRBJ2-1	-	17	CSARDSYREAFYNEQFF	TGCAGTGCTAGAGATTCATACAGGGAAGCATTTTACAATGAGCAGTTCTTC
TRBV6-1	-	TRBJ2-7	-	12	CASAGVSLEQYF	TGTGCCAGCGCAGGGGTGTCTCTCGAGCAGTACTTC
TRBV29-1	TRBD1	TRBJ1-2	-	13	CSVPGTGIYGYTF	TGCAGCGTTCCCGGGACAGGGATCTATGGCTACACCTTC
TRBV6-2/TRBV6-3	TRBD2	TRBJ2-1	many	15	CASSYTSGAYNEQFF	TGTGCCAGCAGTTACACTAGCGGGGCTTACAATGAGCAGTTCTTC
TRBV7-2	-	TRBJ1-2	many	16	CASSLKVSPGAQGYTF	TGTGCCAGCAGCTTAAAAGTGTCCCCGGGGGCGCAGGGCTACACCTTC
TRBV4-2	-	TRBJ1-1	few	16	CASSQVVGAMNTEAFF	TGTGCCAGCAGCCAAGTTGTGGGGGCGATGAACACTGAAGCTTTCTTT
TRBV24-1	-	TRBJ2-2	few	16	CATSEGGGSHTGELFF	TGTGCCACCAGTGAAGGAGGGGGGAGTCACACCGGGGAGCTGTTTTTT
TRBV4-1	-	TRBJ1-4	few	15	CASSQDPLSWEKLFF	TGCGCCAGCAGCCAAGATCCCCTTAGTTGGGAAAAACTGTTTTTT
TRBV19	-	TRBJ1-5	few	16	CASSITTRGAGQPQHF	TGTGCCAGTAGTATTACGACGCGGGGCGCAGGTCAGCCCCAGCATTTT
TRBV7-2	TRBD1	TRBJ1-2	many	14	CASSLGGTGFGYTF	TGTGCCAGCAGCTTAGGTGGGACAGGGTTTGGCTACACCTTC
TRBV7-9	TRBD1	TRBJ1-4	few	14	CASSLEGGSEKLFF	TGTGCCAGCAGCTTAGAAGGGGGCAGCGAAAAACTGTTTTTT
TRBV29-1	-	TRBJ1-2	many	13	CSVVRRTSYGYTF	TGCAGCGTTGTTCGGCGGACCAGCTATGGCTACACCTTC
TRBV6-5	-	TRBJ2-7	many	13	CASSLGSAYEQYF	TGTGCCAGCAGTTTGGGGAGCGCCTACGAGCAGTACTTC
TRBV25-1	-	TRBJ1-6	few	13	CASSEFGDSPLHF	TGTGCCAGCAGTGAATTCGGGGATTCACCCCTCCACTTT
TRBV6-2/TRBV6-3	TRBD2	TRBJ2-5	-	15	CASSPKVRGDETQYF	TGTGCCAGCAGTCCCAAGGTGCGGGGGGACGAGACCCAGTACTTC
TRBV12-3/TRBV12-4	TRBD1	TRBJ2-7	many	13	CASRPGQDYEQYF	TGTGCCAGCAGACCCGGACAGGACTACGAGCAGTACTTC
TRBV11-2	TRBD2	TRBJ2-5	many	19	CASSPNRGTSGGPRETQYF	TGTGCCAGCAGCCCCAACAGGGGTACTAGCGGGGGCCCCCGGGAGACCCAGTACTTC
TRBV7-2	-	TRBJ1-3	many	15	CASSSQGSSGNTIYF	TGTGCCAGCAGCTCTCAAGGCAGCTCTGGAAACACCATATATTTT
TRBV27	-	TRBJ1-2	few	13	CASSLSALDGYTF	TGTGCCAGCAGTTTATCGGCCCTTGATGGCTACACCTTC
TRBV7-6	-	TRBJ2-2	-	16	CASSLAGSGVAGELFF	TGTGCCAGCAGCTTAGCGGGTAGCGGTGTCGCCGGGGAGCTGTTTTTT
TRBV3-1	TRBD2	TRBJ2-5	many	17	CASSQDARAGGHQTQYF	TGTGCCAGCAGCCAGGATGCACGAGCGGGGGGGCATCAGACCCAGTACTTC
TRBV6-5	-	TRBJ1-6	few	15	CASKRGGRNNSPLHF	TGTGCCAGCAAAAGGGGGGGGCGCAATAATTCACCCCTCCACTTT
TRBV2	-	TRBJ2-6	-	17	CATRRQEPLSGANVLTF	TGTGCCACTAGAAGACAGGAACCTCTCTCTGGGGCCAACGTCCTGACTTTC
TRBV5-1	-	TRBJ2-5	-	15	CASSLELAWAETQYF	TGCGCCAGCAGCTTGGAACTAGCATGGGCAGAGACCCAGTACTTC
TRBV6-2/TRBV6-3	-	TRBJ1-4	-	15	CASSEVGGPGKKLFF	TGTGCCAGCAGTGAAGTGGGGGGGCCTGGGAAAAAACTGTTTTTT
TRBV7-7	-	TRBJ2-5	-	13	CASSPGDQETQYF	TGTGCCAGCAGCCCGGGGGACCAAGAGACCCAGTACTTC
TRBV7-2	TRBD2	TRBJ2-2	many	17	CASSLLASGANTGELFF	TGTGCCAGCAGCTTATTGGCTAGCGGCGCGAACACCGGGGAGCTGTTTTTT
TRBV7-3	TRBD2	TRBJ2-3	few	17	CASSFAGTSGVMDTQYF	TGTGCCAGCAGCTTCGCCGGGACTAGCGGGGTAATGGATACGCAGTATTTT
TRBV19	-	TRBJ2-3	few	15	CASSTRDGGTDTQYF	TGTGCCAGTAGTACCCGTGACGGGGGTACAGATACGCAGTATTTT
TRBV7-9	-	TRBJ1-2	many	14	CASSLVGRDGGYTF	TGTGCCAGCAGCTTAGTGGGCAGGGACGGTGGCTACACCTTC
TRBV12-3/TRBV12-4	TRBD1	TRBJ1-5	-	14	CASLPGTGNQPQHF	TGTGCCAGCCTACCCGGGACAGGGAATCAGCCCCAGCATTTT
TRBV7-2	-	TRBJ1-6	many	15	CASSLDTASSSPLHF	TGTGCCAGCAGCTTAGATACAGCGTCTAGTTCACCCCTCCACTTT
TRBV7-2	-	TRBJ2-3	many	15	CASSLRGSRTDTQYF	TGTGCCAGCAGCTTACGCGGGTCTCGAACAGATACGCAGTATTTT
TRBV19	TRBD1	TRBJ1-5	few	16	CASSHPPGQGGPPQHF	TGTGCCAGTAGTCACCCTCCGGGACAGGGGGGTCCGCCCCAGCATTTT
TRBV5-6	-	TRBJ2-7	few	16	CASSLRAGVSLGEQYF	TGTGCCAGCAGCTTGCGGGCAGGGGTTAGCCTGGGCGAGCAGTACTTC
TRBV6-2/TRBV6-3	TRBD1	TRBJ1-5	few	15	CASSPGQGMNQPQHF	TGTGCCAGCAGCCCCGGACAGGGAATGAATCAGCCCCAGCATTTT
TRBV4-1	-	TRBJ1-4	-	15	CASSAGAGRGEKLFF	TGCGCCAGCAGCGCAGGAGCAGGGAGAGGAGAAAAACTGTTTTTT
TRBV4-1	TRBD1	TRBJ2-3	few	14	CASSPGGVTDTQYF	TGCGCCAGCAGCCCAGGGGGAGTTACAGATACGCAGTATTTT